The 21 T cell receptor beta chains below were found in one sample sequenced in a study of graft-versus-host responses after intestinal transplantation. TCRdb keeps only in-frame clones here, not all; method: immunoSEQ multiplex PCR. The sample lists more than 95,000 clones; more than 85% were seen once. The antigens for these receptors are not known. The source was unstimulated CD4+ T cells sorted from spleen or lymph node cells, collected before intestinal transplant. Receptors originate from a human donor who received an intestinal transplant.

The chain couples TRBV27 to TRBJ2-2; 8 nucleotides align to TRBD1. Germline V gene lookup returns CDR1 MNHEY and CDR2 SMNVEV (reference sequence). Trimming cost V 5 bases and J 6 bases; bases outside gene matches: 2. This CDR3 is built from 13 residues. The CDR3 region is CASSTRGPGELFF. The CDR3 coding sequence is TGTGCCAGCAGTACCAGGGGGCCCGGGGAGCTGTTTTTT.

This rearrangement joins TRBV30 to TRBJ2-4; perhaps TRBD2 as D (6 bases). The CDR3 length is 15 residues. V was pared by 3 bases and J by 0 bases, with 12 bases between. Germline V CDR1 and CDR2: GTSNPN, SVGIG (reference sequence). The CDR3 here is CAWRGGAIAKNIQYF. CDR3 in DNA: TGTGCCTGGAGGGGAGGAGCGATAGCCAAAAACATTCAGTACTTC.

This chain connects TRBV28 to TRBJ1-2; TRBD1 matches at 8 bases. The CDR3 has 16 residues. The V gene's germline CDR1 is MDHEN and CDR2 SYDVKM. J was trimmed by 2 bases and V by 6 bases; bases with no gene match: 11. Written as DNA, the CDR3 is TGTGCCAGCAGCCCACCCGGGACAGGCGGGAACTATGGCTACACCTTC. It is translated as CASSPPGTGGNYGYTF.

This clone was seen once. The V gene is TRBV5-1, the J gene TRBJ2-5, with 12 bases identical to TRBD2. Germline V gene data show CDR1 as SGHRS and CDR2 as YFSETQ. The CDR3 consists of 17 residues. V shed 2 bases and J 2 bases; nucleotides not matched to a gene: 7. CDR3 DNA sequence: TGCGCCAGCAGCTTCGGGTCTAGCGGGGGGGGGCAAGAGACCCAGTACTTC. This codes for CASSFGSSGGGQETQYF.

The J gene is TRBJ1-3, the V gene TRBV19, with unresolved D. V lost 3 bases to trimming and J lost 2 bases, with 8 bases between them. The germline CDR1 and CDR2 sequences are LNHDA and SQIVND (reference sequence). This CDR3 comprises 14 residues. The CDR3 nucleotides read TGTGCCAGTAGTATTCTGGCGGCTGGAAACACCATATATTTT. It specifies CASSILAAGNTIYF.

This chain links TRBV11-3 with TRBJ1-6; D might be TRBD1 (5 bases). Trimming removed 5 bases at V and 7 bases at J, with 9 bases between. This CDR3 is built from 13 residues. Germline V CDR1 and CDR2: SGHNT, YENEEA. The CDR3 region is CASSPEGNSPLHF. The DNA for the CDR3 is TGTGCCAGCAGCCCGGAGGGGAATTCACCCCTCCACTTT.

The genes are TRBV30 and TRBJ2-3; 8 bases fit TRBD2. CDR3 length: 15 residues. The V and J ends lost 1 base and 0 bases, in that order; junction bases with no gene match: 3. Germline CDR1 is GTSNPN and CDR2 is SVGIG (reference sequence). The CDR3 DNA is TGTGCCTGGAGTGCGGGCGGGGGGAGCACAGATACGCAGTATTTT. Translation gives CAWSAGGGSTDTQYF.

The chain carries TRBV7-9 and TRBJ2-1, with 10 bases that match TRBD1. The V segment lost 1 base and the J segment 5 bases; nucleotides outside the gene matches: 2. CDR1 and CDR2 from the germline V gene are SEHNR and FQNEAQ (reference sequence). This CDR3 is 15 amino acids long. The CDR3 DNA sequence: TGTGCCAGCAGCTTAGTGGGACAGGGGAACAATGAGCAGTTCTTC. Translation gives CASSLVGQGNNEQFF.

Only one count was recorded for this clone. The rearrangement links TRBV5-1 to TRBJ2-1; 16 positions match TRBD2. CDR3 length: 21 amino acids. V was pared by 3 bases and J by 3 bases, with 15 bases of the junction left unmatched. Germline V gene data show CDR1 as SGHRS and CDR2 as YFSETQ. CDR3 DNA sequence: TGCGCCAGCAGCTCACCTCATGAGCCGGGACTAGCGGGAGGGGACTACAATGAGCAGTTCTTC. This codes for CASSSPHEPGLAGGDYNEQFF.

This rearrangement joins TRBV9 to TRBJ2-1; 8 bases match TRBD2. J gave up 8 bases and V 7 bases, and 5 bases lay outside the gene matches. Germline V gene lookup returns CDR1 SGDLS and CDR2 YYNGEE. This CDR3 comprises 12 residues. The CDR3, as DNA: TGTGCCAGCGCGGGGGGAAGCGATGAGCAGTTCTTC. The encoded protein is CASAGGSDEQFF. Together with reference TRBV9 and TRBJ2-1, the CDR3 gives the full variable domain: DSGVTQTPKHLITATGQRVTLRCSPRSGDLSVYWYQQSLDQGLQFLIQYYNGEERAKGNILERFSAQQFPDLHSELNLSSLELGDSALYFCASAGGSDEQFFGPGTRLTVL.

J is TRBJ1-3 and V is TRBV28, with unresolved D. V was shortened by 2 bases and J by 5 bases, with 10 bases between the two germline ends. The CDR3 loop spans 14 amino acids. Per the germline V gene, CDR1 is MDHEN and CDR2 is SYDVKM. CDR3 in DNA: TGTGCCAGCAGTTTAGCGGGCCATCGAAACACCATATATTTT. It is translated as CASSLAGHRNTIYF.

The chain links TRBV4-1 to TRBJ1-2; the match to TRBD1 covers 8 bases. This CDR3 contains 16 residues. V dropped 5 bases and J dropped 4; count of bases not matched to a gene: 12. In germline, CDR1 is MGHRA, CDR2 YSYEKL. The CDR3 region has the DNA TGCGCCAGCAGCGAACGACAGGGGAAGGAGGCCTATGGCTACACCTTC. Translated, it gives CASSERQGKEAYGYTF.

The genes are TRBV5-1 and TRBJ2-3, with 10 bases that match TRBD2. This CDR3 has 14 residues. V trimming: 3 bases; J trimming: 5 bases; junction bases outside the gene matches: 3. The V gene's germline CDR1 is SGHRS and CDR2 YFSETQ. CDR3 sequence reads: CASSSAGGLDTQYF. In DNA form, the CDR3 reads TGCGCCAGCAGCTCAGCGGGGGGGCTAGATACGCAGTATTTT.

The V gene is TRBV30, the J gene TRBJ1-3; D unclear. V was pared by 5 bases and J by 8 bases, with 7 bases between. Germline V lookup: CDR1 GTSNPN, CDR2 SVGIG (reference sequence). The CDR3 is 10 amino acids. The CDR3 is CAWSSDTIYF. Here the CDR3 DNA reads TGTGCCTGGTCTAGTGACACCATATATTTT.

The chain links TRBV30 to TRBJ1-4, with D perhaps matching TRBD1 (5 bases). Between the trimmed V and J ends, which lost 0 bases and 0 bases, there was a span of 8 bases. Germline V CDR1 and CDR2: GTSNPN, SVGIG (reference sequence). The CDR3 has 15 amino acids. The CDR3 DNA follows: TGTGCCTGGAGTGTACGGGGGGCAACTAATGAAAAACTGTTTTTT. It translates to CAWSVRGATNEKLFF.

This chain uses TRBV6-5 with TRBJ2-1; 9 bases map to TRBD1. V lost 4 bases, J lost 9 bases, and 7 bases stayed unmatched. CDR3 size: 14 residues. Germline V CDR1 and CDR2: MNHEY, SVGAGI. DNA of the CDR3: TGTGCCAGCAGTTTGACGGGACAGGGCGGTGAGCAGTTCTTC. As protein: CASSLTGQGGEQFF.

The sample holds one count of this clone. The V call is TRBV5-5, the J call TRBJ1-2; TRBD1 is a possible D gene (6 bases). The CDR3 loop spans 17 amino acids. Germline V gene sequence: CDR1 SGHKS, CDR2 YYEKEE (reference sequence). Trimming removed 0 bases from V and 0 bases from J, with 15 bases in between. DNA for the CDR3: TGTGCCAGCAGCTTGGGCGGGGGCGCGTTAGCTAACTATGGCTACACCTTC. This sequence encodes CASSLGGGALANYGYTF.

The CDR3, as DNA: TGTGCCAGCAGTGACTCGTTCCAGAACACTGAAGCTTTCTTT. Translation gives CASSDSFQNTEAFF. The V call is TRBV6-4, the J call TRBJ1-1; no reliable D call. Germline CDR1 reads MRHNA; CDR2 reads SNTAGT. Trimming cost V 0 bases and J 1 base, with 6 bases left between them. This CDR3 spans 14 amino acids.

This clone was seen a single time. The rearrangement uses TRBV7-9 and TRBJ1-1, with 7 bases matching TRBD1. Trimming at V came to 4 bases and at J to 3 bases, leaving 5 bases not matched to a gene. Germline V gene sequence: CDR1 SEHNR, CDR2 FQNEAQ (reference sequence). The CDR3 length is 14 residues. The CDR3 bases are TGTGCCAGCAGCTACGGGACAGTAGACACTGAAGCTTTCTTT. Protein product: CASSYGTVDTEAFF. The whole variable domain, remainder taken from reference TRBV7-9 and TRBJ1-1, is DTGVSQNPRHKITKRGQNVTFRCDPISEHNRLYWYRQTLGQGPEFLTYFQNEAQLEKSRLLSDRFSAERPKGSFSTLEIQRTEQGDSAMYLCASSYGTVDTEAFFGQGTRLTVV.

This clone was recorded only once. The chain is built from TRBV2 and TRBJ1-6; 7 nucleotides align to TRBD1. The germline gives CDR1 SNHLY, CDR2 FYNNEI. There are 13 residues in the CDR3. V lost 10 bases, J lost 7 bases, and 7 bases stayed unmatched. In DNA, the CDR3 is TGTGCCACCCGACAGGGTCTAAATTCACCCCTCCACTTT. Translation: CATRQGLNSPLHF. Full variable domain (rest looked up from reference TRBV2 and TRBJ1-6): EPEVTQTPSHQVTQMGQEVILRCVPISNHLYFYWYRQILGQKVEFLVSFYNNEISEKSEIFDDQFSVERPDGSNFTLKIRSTKLEDSAMYFCATRQGLNSPLHFGNGTRLTVT.

This CDR3 reads CASSFTGARAFF. CDR3 sequence (DNA): TGTGCCAGCAGCTTCACAGGGGCGCGCGCTTTCTTT. This chain uses TRBV7-3 with TRBJ1-1, with 7 bases matching TRBD1. The CDR3 runs 12 residues. CDR1 is SGHTA and CDR2 is FQGTGA in the germline V gene. J lost 11 bases, V lost 3 bases, and 6 bases had no gene match.